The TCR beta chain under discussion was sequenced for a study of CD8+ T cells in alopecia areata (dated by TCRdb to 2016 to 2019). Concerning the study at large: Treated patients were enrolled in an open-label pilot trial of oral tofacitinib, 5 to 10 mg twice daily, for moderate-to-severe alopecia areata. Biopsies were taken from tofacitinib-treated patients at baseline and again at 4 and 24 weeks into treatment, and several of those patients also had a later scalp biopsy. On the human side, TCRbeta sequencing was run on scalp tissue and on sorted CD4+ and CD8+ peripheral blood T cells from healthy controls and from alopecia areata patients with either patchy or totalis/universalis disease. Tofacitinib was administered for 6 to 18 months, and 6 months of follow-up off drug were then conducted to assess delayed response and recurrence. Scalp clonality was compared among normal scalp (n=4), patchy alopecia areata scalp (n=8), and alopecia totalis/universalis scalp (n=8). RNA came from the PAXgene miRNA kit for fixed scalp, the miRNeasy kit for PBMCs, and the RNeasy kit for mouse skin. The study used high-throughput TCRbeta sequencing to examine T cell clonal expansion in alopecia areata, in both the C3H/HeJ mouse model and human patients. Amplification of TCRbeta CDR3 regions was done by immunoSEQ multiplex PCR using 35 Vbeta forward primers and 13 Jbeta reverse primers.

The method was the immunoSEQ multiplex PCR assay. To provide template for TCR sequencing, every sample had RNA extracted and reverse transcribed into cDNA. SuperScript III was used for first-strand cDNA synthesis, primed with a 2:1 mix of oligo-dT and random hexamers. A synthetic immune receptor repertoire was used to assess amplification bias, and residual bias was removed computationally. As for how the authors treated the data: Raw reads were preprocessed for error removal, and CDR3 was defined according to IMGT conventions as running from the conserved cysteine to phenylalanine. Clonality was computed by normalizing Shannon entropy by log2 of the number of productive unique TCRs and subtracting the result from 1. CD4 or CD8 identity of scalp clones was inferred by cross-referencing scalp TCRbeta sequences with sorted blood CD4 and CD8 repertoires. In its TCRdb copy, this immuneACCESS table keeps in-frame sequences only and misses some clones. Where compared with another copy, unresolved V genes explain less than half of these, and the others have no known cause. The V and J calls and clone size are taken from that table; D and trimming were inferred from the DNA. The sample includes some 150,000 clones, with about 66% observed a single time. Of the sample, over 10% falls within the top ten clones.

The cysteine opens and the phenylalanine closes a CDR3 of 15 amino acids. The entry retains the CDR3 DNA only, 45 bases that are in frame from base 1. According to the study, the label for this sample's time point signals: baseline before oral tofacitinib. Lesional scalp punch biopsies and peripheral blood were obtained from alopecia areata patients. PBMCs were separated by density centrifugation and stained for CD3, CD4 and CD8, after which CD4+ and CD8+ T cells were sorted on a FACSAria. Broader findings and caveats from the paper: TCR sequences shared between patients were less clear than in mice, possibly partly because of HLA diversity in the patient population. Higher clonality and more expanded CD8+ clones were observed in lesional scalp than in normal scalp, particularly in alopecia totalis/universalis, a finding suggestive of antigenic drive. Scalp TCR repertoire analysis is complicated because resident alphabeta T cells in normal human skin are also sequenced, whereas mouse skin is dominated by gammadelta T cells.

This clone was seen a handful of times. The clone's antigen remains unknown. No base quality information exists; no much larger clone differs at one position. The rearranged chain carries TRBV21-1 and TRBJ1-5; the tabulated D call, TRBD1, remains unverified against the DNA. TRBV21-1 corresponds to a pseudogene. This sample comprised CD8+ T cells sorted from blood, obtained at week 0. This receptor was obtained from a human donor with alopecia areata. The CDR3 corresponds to CASSKPGTGHQPQHF. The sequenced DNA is TGTGCCAGCAGCAAACCCGGGACAGGGCATCAGCCCCAGCATTTT.